The rows below give T cell receptor beta chains drawn from one sample of a study of T cells in Graves' hyperthyroidism and ophthalmopathy. TCRdb reprocessed the multiplex PCR reads via MiXCR and lists one record per CDR3 protein. The sample yields roughly 500,000 distinct CDR3 sequences, roughly a quarter seen once. Sequencing was done on a sample of blood. These receptors were taken from a woman in her 30s with Graves' ophthalmopathy. The CDR3 runs from the conserved cysteine through the conserved F or W. A D gene is named only where the DNA matches it firmly. Size values are once, few and many counts, or a class for expanded clones, and some rows have none.

CDR3aa	CDR3nt	d_gene	v_gene	abundance	j_gene
CASSPPNGSGYTF	TGTGCCAGCTCACCACCCAACGGGTCAGGCTACACCTTC	.	TRBV18	.	TRBJ1-2
CASSLTRTGDEQYF	TGTGCCAGCAGTCTAACTAGGACAGGGGACGAGCAGTACTTC	TRBD1	TRBV12-3/TRBV12-4	.	TRBJ2-7
CASSQNGGGPNQPQHF	TGTGCCAGCAGCCAAAACGGTGGGGGACCAAATCAGCCCCAGCATTTT	.	TRBV3-1	few	TRBJ1-5
CASSLSGTTYEQYF	TGCGCCAGCAGCTTGTCGGGAACTACCTACGAGCAGTACTTC	.	TRBV5-1	many	TRBJ2-7
CASSLTVNEAFF	TGTGCCAGCAGCTTAACCGTAAATGAAGCTTTCTTT	.	TRBV7-9	many	TRBJ1-1
CASSESGRGNTIYF	TGTGCCAGCAGCGAGTCAGGCAGGGGGAACACCATATATTTT	TRBD1	TRBV3-1	many	TRBJ1-3
CAISELAGKGSGTEAFF	TGTGCCATCAGTGAGTTGGCAGGGAAGGGCTCGGGGACTGAAGCTTTCTTT	.	TRBV10-3	many	TRBJ1-1
CSARTGGHEQYF	TGCAGTGCTCGAACAGGGGGCCACGAGCAGTACTTC	TRBD1	TRBV20-1	few	TRBJ2-7
CASSPLQGGTGELFF	TGTGCCAGCAGTCCCCTTCAGGGAGGGACCGGGGAGCTGTTTTTT	TRBD2	TRBV12-3/TRBV12-4	many	TRBJ2-2
CASSETTGVVYGYTF	TGTGCCAGCAGCGAAACTACAGGGGTGGTATATGGCTACACCTTC	TRBD1	TRBV12-3/TRBV12-4	.	TRBJ1-2
CSARTIAGVSYEQYF	TGCAGTGCTCGAACTATAGCGGGGGTCTCCTACGAGCAGTACTTC	TRBD2	TRBV20-1	many	TRBJ2-7
CASSLVSGGAGSSYNEQFF	TGTGCCAGCAGCTTAGTAAGCGGGGGGGCCGGGAGCTCCTACAATGAGCAGTTCTTC	TRBD2	TRBV7-8	many	TRBJ2-1
CASSYGPSSGELFF	TGTGCCAGCAGTTACGGTCCCAGCAGCGGGGAGCTGTTTTTT	.	TRBV6-5	many	TRBJ2-2
CASSSGQGENQPQHF	TGTGCCAGTTCCTCCGGACAGGGGGAAAATCAGCCCCAGCATTTT	TRBD1	TRBV6-1	many	TRBJ1-5
CSVGRDGNTEAFF	TGCAGCGTGGGCCGGGACGGGAACACTGAAGCTTTCTTT	.	TRBV29-1	many	TRBJ1-1
CASSHSSQGFNDNQPQHF	TGCGCCAGCAGCCATTCGTCCCAGGGCTTTAATGACAATCAGCCCCAGCATTTT	.	TRBV4-1	many	TRBJ1-5
CSARDLWTGGKLPSNYGYTF	TGCAGTGCTAGAGATCTGTGGACAGGGGGCAAGCTACCTTCCAACTATGGCTACACCTTC	TRBD1	TRBV20-1	few	TRBJ1-2
CSARVRVGEQYF	TGCAGTGCTAGAGTTAGGGTAGGCGAGCAGTACTTC	.	TRBV20-1	many	TRBJ2-7
CASSYGDSPYEQYF	TGTGCCAGCAGTTACGGGGACAGCCCCTACGAGCAGTACTTC	TRBD1	TRBV6-4	many	TRBJ2-7